The rows below give T cell receptor beta chains drawn from one sample of a study of CD8+CD57+ T cells in acquired aplastic anemia. A single record per CDR3 protein comes from TCRdb applying MiXCR to the reads. The sample holds 400,000 to 600,000 distinct CDR3 sequences, about a third seen once. Sequencing was done on a sample of sorted CD4+, CD8+, or CD8+CD57+ T cells (not recorded which) from PBMCs. Receptors originate from a human donor with aplastic anemia. The conserved cysteine and the conserved F or W are not part of the CDR3 here. The size entry is marked missing in some rows and otherwise reads once, few, many or a size class.

clone_size | cdr3_length | v_call | cdr3_aa
many | 11 | TRBV20-1 | SARTGGAYGYT
- | 12 | TRBV13 | ASSVAGTNSPLH
few | 11 | TRBV6-4 | ASSEQTSGLLH
few | 11 | TRBV12-3/TRBV12-4 | ASSLLDRGEQY
few | 12 | TRBV5-4 | ASSAWTGRDGYT
many | 11 | TRBV29-1 | SFERGADETQY
- | 13 | TRBV10-3 | AISDMGGGNQPQH
few | 15 | TRBV25-1 | ASSGRTLGSGANVLT
- | 14 | TRBV5-1 | ASTNRDEAPGNTIY
many | 9 | TRBV15 | ATSRDATQF
- | 11 | TRBV24-1 | ATSDLERVEAF
many | 11 | TRBV9 | ASSTTANTEAF
- | 11 | TRBV30 | AWRPSGDGEQY
many | 13 | TRBV10-3 | AIRPGHISGNTIY
many | 17 | TRBV11-1 | ASSFYSGLGTGTNYGYT
many | 13 | TRBV10-1 | ASIPSGQGPYEQY
- | 10 | TRBV11-2 | ASSLMTDEQY
- | 12 | TRBV2 | ASSVLRGPYEQY
few | 11 | TRBV6-1 | AYGQGFNSPLH
- | 16 | TRBV11-1 | ASSYSTSGGGSTDTQY
- | 15 | TRBV11-2 | ASSPVFVRRLNNEQF
few | 12 | TRBV12-3/TRBV12-4 | ASSDLNGGTEAF
few | 12 | TRBV3-1 | ASSPRDRGFEQF
few | 11 | TRBV5-8 | ASSLEGSREAF